A selection of T cell receptor beta chains follows, all from one sample in a study of cytomegalovirus exposure and HLA in healthy donors. Assay: immunoSEQ multiplex PCR; the TCRdb copy retains only in-frame clones and omits some. The table includes some 150,000 clones, about 80% detected once. Sequencing was performed on PBMCs. The receptors were sampled from a man in his thirties or forties in good health and CMV-seropositive. The CDR3 runs from the conserved cysteine through the conserved F or W. Each record gives: J gene, V gene, D gene, clone size, CDR3 DNA, CDR3 protein. D genes are given only for firm matches. Part of the rows lack a size; the others show once, few, many or a class for expanded clones.

TRBJ1-5,TRBV4-1,NA,NA,TGCGCCAGCAGCCCCCCCGGGGGGGTGGGCAATCAGCCCCAGCATTTT,CASSPPGGVGNQPQHF
TRBJ2-7,TRBV18,TRBD2,NA,TGTGCCAGCTCACCAAACCTAGCGGGAGAATCAAGGGGGCAGTACTTC,CASSPNLAGESRGQYF
TRBJ1-2,TRBV5-1,TRBD1,NA,TGCGCCAGCAGCTCCCTGGCGACAGGGTTGGATGGCTACACCTTC,CASSSLATGLDGYTF
TRBJ1-2,TRBV29-1,NA,NA,TGCAGCGTTGTGGTAAGGGGCTACTATGGCTACACCTTC,CSVVVRGYYGYTF
TRBJ2-1,TRBV10-3,TRBD1,NA,TGTGCCATCAGGGCCGGGACAGGGGGGGCTGAGCAGTTCTTC,CAIRAGTGGAEQFF
TRBJ1-2,TRBV5-6,TRBD1,NA,TGTGCCAGCAGCCCTGGACAGGGGCCCTATGGCTACACCTTC,CASSPGQGPYGYTF
TRBJ1-1,TRBV5-1,TRBD1,NA,TGCGCCAGCAGCTCTGACCCACACAGGGGATCCACTGAAGCTTTCTTT,CASSSDPHRGSTEAFF
TRBJ2-7,TRBV11-3,TRBD2,NA,TGTGCCAGCAGCTTAGAGGGCGGGAGGCCCTACGAGCAGTACTTC,CASSLEGGRPYEQYF
TRBJ2-7,TRBV5-4,TRBD2,NA,TGTGCCAGCAGTTGGTCCAGCGGGAGTTCCTACGAGCAGTACTTC,CASSWSSGSSYEQYF
TRBJ2-3,TRBV27,NA,once,TGTGCCAGCAGCCCAAGATGGAGCGGGCACACAGATACGCAGTATTTT,CASSPRWSGHTDTQYF
TRBJ2-2,TRBV18,TRBD1,NA,TGTGCCAGCTCACCACCCCGGACAGGGGTCACCGGGGAGCTGTTTTTT,CASSPPRTGVTGELFF
TRBJ1-1,TRBV7-9,NA,NA,TGTTCCAGCAGCTTAGGCGGGAACACTGAAGCTTTCTTT,CSSSLGGNTEAFF
TRBJ1-4,TRBV10-2,NA,NA,TGCGCCAGTTGCGACAGGTCTGCAACTAATGAAAAACTGTTTTTT,CASCDRSATNEKLFF
TRBJ1-3,TRBV27,NA,NA,TGTGCCAGCAGTACCGCTGCGCAGGGAGGAGGAAACACCATATATTTT,CASSTAAQGGGNTIYF
TRBJ1-2,TRBV29-1,NA,NA,TGCAGCGCCGGAGAACAGGATTTGGACTATGGCTACACCTTC,CSAGEQDLDYGYTF
TRBJ2-7,TRBV10-3,TRBD1,NA,TGTGCCATCAGGGGGACAGGGGGCCACGAGCAGTACTTC,CAIRGTGGHEQYF
TRBJ1-5,TRBV6-1,NA,NA,TGTGCCAGCAGTGAAGCAGTGAGGGGCAATCAGCCCCAGCATTTT,CASSEAVRGNQPQHF
TRBJ2-7,TRBV27,NA,NA,TGTGCCAGCAGTTCCCAGACTCCACTAGGTCGGTACGAGCAGTACTTC,CASSSQTPLGRYEQYF
TRBJ1-2,TRBV28,NA,NA,TGTGCCAGCACCTTCGGGGGGACATTCTATGGCTACACCTTC,CASTFGGTFYGYTF
TRBJ2-7,TRBV9,NA,NA,TGTGCCAGCAGCCCCTCCGCCGGAGGTTTCCAAGGGGAGCAGTACTTC,CASSPSAGGFQGEQYF
TRBJ2-1,TRBV27,NA,once,TGTGCCAGCAGTCCTTTGGCAGGGGCCATCAATGAGCAGTTCTTC,CASSPLAGAINEQFF
TRBJ2-3,TRBV7-2,NA,NA,TGTGCCAGCAGCTTCCGGAGGGCCTCAGATACGCAGTATTTT,CASSFRRASDTQYF
TRBJ1-4,TRBV19,NA,few,TGTGCCAGTAGTTGGAGGTCTAATGAAAAACTGTTTTTT,CASSWRSNEKLFF
TRBJ2-1,TRBV11-3,TRBD2,NA,TGTGCCAGCAGCTTAGATGGGACTAGCTACAATGAGCAGTTCTTC,CASSLDGTSYNEQFF
TRBJ1-4,TRBV28,NA,NA,TGTGCCAGCAGTCCTCTCCTGGGGAGGTACAATGAAAAACTGTTTTTT,CASSPLLGRYNEKLFF
TRBJ2-3,TRBV5-4,TRBD2,NA,TGTGCCAGCAGCTCGTTCGGACTAGCGGACACAGATACGCAGTATTTT,CASSSFGLADTDTQYF
TRBJ1-3,TRBV6-5,NA,NA,TGTGCCAGCAGTTACTCGAGAGATACTGGAAACACCATATATTTT,CASSYSRDTGNTIYF
TRBJ1-1,TRBV7-3,NA,NA,TGTGCCAGCAGCCACTCGGGGGGGAACACTGAAGCTTTCTTT,CASSHSGGNTEAFF
TRBJ2-2,TRBV28,TRBD1,NA,TGTGCCAGCAGTTTACGGCAGGGGGCTCCCGGGGAGCTGTTTTTT,CASSLRQGAPGELFF
TRBJ2-5,TRBV5-1,TRBD1,NA,TGCGCCAGCAGCGTTGGTTGGGACAGGGGTTTGGGAGAGACCCAGTACTTC,CASSVGWDRGLGETQYF
TRBJ2-7,TRBV28,TRBD1,NA,TGTGCCAGCAGAAACTCCGGGACAGGCTACGAGCAGTACTTC,CASRNSGTGYEQYF
TRBJ1-1,TRBV28,TRBD1,NA,TGTGCCAGCAGCCTCATTGGGGGGACAGTGAACACTGAAGCTTTCTTT,CASSLIGGTVNTEAFF
TRBJ2-1,TRBV25-1,TRBD2,NA,TGTGCCGCCGGGGGGATCAATGAGCAGTTCTTC,CAAGGINEQFF
TRBJ2-3,TRBV28,TRBD2,NA,TGTGCCAGCAGGGCACAGGGACTAGCGGGAGCAGATACGCAGTATTTT,CASRAQGLAGADTQYF
TRBJ2-3,TRBV29-1,TRBD2,NA,TGCAGCGTTGCGGGGGGGGCCACAGATACGCAGTATTTT,CSVAGGATDTQYF
TRBJ2-5,TRBV9,NA,NA,TGTGCCAGCAGCTCCCGGGACACCAAAGAGACCCAGTACTTC,CASSSRDTKETQYF
TRBJ2-7,TRBV9,NA,NA,TGTGCCAGCAGCGGCCGGGACTCCTCCTACGAGCAGTACTTC,CASSGRDSSYEQYF
TRBJ1-4,TRBV2,NA,few,TGTGCGTTTACTCCGGCAACTAATGAAAAACTGTTTTTT,CAFTPATNEKLFF
TRBJ2-3,TRBV9,TRBD2,once,TGTGCCAGCAGCGTAGCTGTTGGACTAGCGAGCACAGATACGCAGTATTTT,CASSVAVGLASTDTQYF
TRBJ2-1,TRBV7-9,TRBD2,NA,TGTGCCAGCGACAAACTAGCGGGGTCAGATGAGCAGTTCTTC,CASDKLAGSDEQFF
TRBJ1-6,TRBV9,NA,NA,TGTGCCAGCAGCGTAGGATCGGGCGGGGAGTCTCCCCTCCACTTT,CASSVGSGGESPLHF
TRBJ2-1,TRBV6-1,NA,NA,TGTGCCAGCAGTGATAGTGGTCAGGGCGCCTACAATGAGCAGTTCTTC,CASSDSGQGAYNEQFF
TRBJ1-1,TRBV9,NA,NA,TGTGCCAGCAGCGTCTCTGGGAGGGGGGGACCAAACACTGAAGCTTTCTTT,CASSVSGRGGPNTEAFF
TRBJ2-2,TRBV12-5,NA,NA,TGTGCTAGTGGATACTCGGACTCTCTGAACACCGGGGAGCTGTTTTTT,CASGYSDSLNTGELFF
TRBJ1-5,TRBV11-2,NA,NA,TGTGCCAGCAGCTTAGGGGGCACCAATCAGCCCCAGCATTTT,CASSLGGTNQPQHF
TRBJ2-5,TRBV19,TRBD1,NA,TGTGCCAGTTCCGATACAGGGGGCCAAGAAGAGACCCAGTACTTC,CASSDTGGQEETQYF
TRBJ1-2,TRBV11-2,TRBD1,NA,TGTGCCAGCAGCCCATTTCGTCGCCCGGGACAGAACTATGGCTACACCTTC,CASSPFRRPGQNYGYTF
TRBJ2-7,TRBV5-4,NA,NA,TGTGCCAGCAGCCGCTGGGCAGGGGGGATACAATACGAGCAGTACTTC,CASSRWAGGIQYEQYF
TRBJ2-2,TRBV19,NA,NA,TGTGCCAGTACCATAGCAAGGTCCGGGGAGCTGTTTTTT,CASTIARSGELFF
TRBJ1-2,TRBV6-6,TRBD1,NA,TGTGCCAGCAGTTACTCGGACAGGGCTAACTATGGCTACACCTTC,CASSYSDRANYGYTF
TRBJ1-3,TRBV28,NA,NA,TGTGCCAGCAGTTCGGGAACGGCTGGAAACACCATATATTTT,CASSSGTAGNTIYF
TRBJ1-2,TRBV2,TRBD1,once,TGTGCCAGCACTCTCGACAGGGGAGCCGCTAACTATGGCTACACCTTC,CASTLDRGAANYGYTF
TRBJ1-2,TRBV6-6,NA,NA,TGTGCCAGCAGGTATACCAGGGGCGGCTATGGCTACACCTTC,CASRYTRGGYGYTF
TRBJ1-4,TRBV30,NA,NA,TGTGCCTGGAGTCCAACTCCGGGTAGACCAACTAATGAAAAACTGTTTTTT,CAWSPTPGRPTNEKLFF
TRBJ1-1,TRBV6-4,NA,few,TGTGCCAGCAGTGCGCAGGCTCAGGGGAACACTGAAGCTTTCTTT,CASSAQAQGNTEAFF
TRBJ2-7,TRBV7-9,NA,NA,TGTGCCAGCAGCTCTACCGGGTTAACCTACGAGCAGTACTTC,CASSSTGLTYEQYF
TRBJ1-3,TRBV9,NA,few,TGTGCCAGCAGCGTCAGGGATGATGGAAACACCATATATTTT,CASSVRDDGNTIYF
TRBJ1-5,TRBV19,TRBD1,many,TGTGCCAGTCGCAGGGGGAATTACGGTCAGCCCCAGCATTTT,CASRRGNYGQPQHF
TRBJ2-3,TRBV15,TRBD2,NA,TGTGCCACCAGCAGTACTAGCGGGGGGCAGGGAGATACGCAGTATTTT,CATSSTSGGQGDTQYF
TRBJ1-6,TRBV18,NA,NA,TGTGCCAGCTCTCCTCCGGGGGAAAATTCACCCCTCCACTTT,CASSPPGENSPLHF